Sequencing of this T cell receptor beta chain was carried out in a study of cytotoxic CD8 clonotypes in ibrutinib-treated CLL. General study findings and limits: Relative to age-matched healthy donors, clonality at baseline was higher, and it tracked circulating CD8+ T-cell counts. Progressing patients had sampling times that differed from those of sustained-remission patients. Before falling back toward baseline at progression, clonality had risen at the time of ibrutinib response.

The CDR3 extends over 15 amino acids. The germline V gene has CDR1 MNHNS and CDR2 SASEGT. J was trimmed by 3 bases and V by 0 bases; bases with no gene match: 1. Clones were sequenced by immunoSEQ multiplex PCR, and TCRdb holds only the in-frame ones, with some missing. Among around 41,000 clones listed, about three quarters were seen once. A note on this clone: Its specificity is not known.

The chain has TRBV6-1 and TRBJ2-3; 9 bases fit TRBD2. This sequence was found in a human donor with chronic lymphocytic leukemia. Sequenced here: PBMCs, sampled at disease progression, from a patient treated with ibrutinib. CDR3 in amino acids: CASSEALAGTDTQYF. The CDR3 bases are TGTGCCAGCAGTGAAGCTCTAGCGGGAACAGATACGCAGTATTTT.